The present T cell receptor (beta chain) was sequenced within a study of blood T cells in healthy people across ages. Findings and limits, study-wide: Researchers judged that diversity estimates from one million T cells fell short of true values.

Trimming took 0 bases from V and 4 from J, leaving 7 bases between them. CDR1 and CDR2 (germline): DFQATT, SNEGSKA (reference sequence). The CDR3 contains 14 residues. A sample-barcoded 5' primer and a J-beta primer mix were used in a second PCR of roughly 6 to 12 cycles. Sequencing yielded, for each sample, at least 2.5 million paired-end reads carrying CDR3. Using its own MiXCR run on the 5' RACE reads, TCRdb lists one record per CDR3 protein. The sample holds more than 1 million distinct CDR3 sequences; 45% are singletons and the top ten take about 20%. This clonotype has a handful of counts. Its specificity is not known. Drawn from each donor were 8.5 to 10 milliliters of peripheral blood.

Sequencing was carried out using blood. This sequence joins TRBV20-1 and TRBJ1-6; D uncertain. The receptor was derived from a woman in her sixties or seventies in good health. The CDR3 here is CSARETRYNSPLHF. The CDR3 DNA follows: TGCAGTGCTAGAGAGACCAGATATAATTCACCCCTCCACTTT.